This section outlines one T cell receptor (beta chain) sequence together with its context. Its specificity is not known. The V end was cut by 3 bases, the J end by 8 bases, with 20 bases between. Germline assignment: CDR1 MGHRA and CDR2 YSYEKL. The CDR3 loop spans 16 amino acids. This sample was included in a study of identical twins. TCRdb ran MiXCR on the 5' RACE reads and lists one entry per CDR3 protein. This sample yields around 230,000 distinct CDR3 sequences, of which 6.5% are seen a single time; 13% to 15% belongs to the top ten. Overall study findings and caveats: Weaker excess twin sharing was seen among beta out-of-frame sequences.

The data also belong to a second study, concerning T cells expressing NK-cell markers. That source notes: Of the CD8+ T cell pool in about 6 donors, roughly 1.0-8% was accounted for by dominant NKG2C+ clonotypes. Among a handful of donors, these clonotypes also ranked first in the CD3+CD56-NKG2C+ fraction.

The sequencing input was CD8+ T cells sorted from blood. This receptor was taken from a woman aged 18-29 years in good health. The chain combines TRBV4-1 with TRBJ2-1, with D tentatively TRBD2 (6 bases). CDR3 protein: CASSQWEDSSLHEQFF. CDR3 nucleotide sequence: TGCGCCAGCAGCCAGTGGGAGGATAGCTCGCTCCATGAGCAGTTCTTC.